The 3 T cell receptor beta chains presented below share a single source sample, sequenced in a study of blood T cell repertoires in COVID-19. Sequencing used immunoSEQ multiplex PCR; TCRdb keeps in-frame clones, though not all of them. The sample records fewer than 200,000 clones, approximately 73% being singletons. Sequencing input: peripheral blood. The receptors were gathered from a woman aged 80 or over with acute or convalescent COVID-19.

The V gene is TRBV27, the J gene TRBJ1-1; D perhaps matches TRBD1 (5 bases). The V gene's germline CDR1 is MNHEY and CDR2 SMNVEV (reference sequence). The length of the CDR3 is 15 residues. Trimming removed 5 bases from V and 0 bases from J, with 13 bases in between. CDR3 in DNA: TGTGCCAGCAGTACCCCGGGACTCCTGAACACTGAAGCTTTCTTT. Protein: CASSTPGLLNTEAFF.

The J gene is TRBJ2-7, the V gene TRBV3-1 (or the pseudogene TRBV3-2), with TRBD2 matching over 11 bases. V lost 4 bases and J lost 1; bases outside the gene matches: 9. This CDR3 is 17 amino acids long. Germline V gene sequence: CDR1 LGHDT, CDR2 YNNKEL (reference sequence). The CDR3 DNA reads TGTGCCAGCAGCCCCTCTCTCGGGACTAGCGGTTCCTACGAGCAGTACTTC. It encodes CASSPSLGTSGSYEQYF.

The chain has TRBV9 and TRBJ1-1; D gene unclear. This CDR3 is built from 14 residues. Germline values: CDR1 SGDLS, CDR2 YYNGEE. V was pared by 4 bases and J by 1 base, with 11 bases between. DNA of the CDR3: TGTGCCAGCAGCCCACGAGCAAGGAACACTGAAGCTTTCTTT. This sequence encodes CASSPRARNTEAFF.